The subject of this entry is one T cell receptor (beta chain). The antigen is not known. The source of the sample is a study of lymphopenia after photon versus proton radiotherapy. The study's findings and limits: Oligoclonal CD8+ Temra expansion after nadir drove photon patients' diversity drop. Authors raise, but do not show, better survival with proton therapy. Photon-treated patients lost naive T cells and TCR diversity; proton-treated stayed stable. A bigger post-nadir fall in TCR diversity correlated inversely with survival time in deceased patients.

The CDR3 runs 16 residues. The germline gives CDR1 SGHAT, CDR2 FQNNGV. After removal of 0 bases from V and 0 bases from J, the junction contained 4 bases not matched to a gene. Sequenced by immunoSEQ multiplex PCR; TCRdb stores in-frame clones only, minus some. The sample consists of 60,000 or so clones, approximately 86% of them appearing once. The receptor was derived from a middle-aged man with gastric cancer. Sequenced here: peripheral blood, sampled from a patient treated with photon-based radiotherapy. The V and J genes are TRBV11-2 and TRBJ2-7; 8 bases are shared with TRBD1. CDR3 in DNA: TGTGCCAGCAGCTTAGAGGGGACAGGTAGCTCCTACGAGCAGTACTTC. Amino acid sequence: CASSLEGTGSSYEQYF.